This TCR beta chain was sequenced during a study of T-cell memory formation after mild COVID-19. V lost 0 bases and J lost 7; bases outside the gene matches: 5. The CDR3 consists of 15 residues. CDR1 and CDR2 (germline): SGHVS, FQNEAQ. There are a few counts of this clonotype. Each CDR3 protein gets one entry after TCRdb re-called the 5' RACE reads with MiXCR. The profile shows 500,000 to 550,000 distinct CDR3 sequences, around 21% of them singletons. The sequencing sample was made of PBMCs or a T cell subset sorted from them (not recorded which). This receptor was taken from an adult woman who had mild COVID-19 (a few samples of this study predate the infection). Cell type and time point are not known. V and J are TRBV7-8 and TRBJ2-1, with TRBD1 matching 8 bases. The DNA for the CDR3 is TGTGCCAGCAGCTTAGCGCGGGACAGGCGGAATGAGCAGTTCTTC. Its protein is CASSLARDRRNEQFF. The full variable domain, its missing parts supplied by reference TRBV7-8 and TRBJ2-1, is GAGVSQSPRYKVAKRGQDVALRCDPISGHVSLFWYQQALGQGPEFLTYFQNEAQLDKSGLPSDRFFAERPEGSVSTLKIQRTQQEDSAVYLCASSLARDRRNEQFFGPGTRLTVL.